Listed below are T cell receptor beta chains from one sample, sequenced in a study of cytomegalovirus exposure and HLA in healthy donors. The data were produced by immunoSEQ multiplex PCR, yet TCRdb's version contains in-frame clones alone and is incomplete. Here the sample spans about 98,000 clones, about 81% being singletons. Specimen: PBMCs. These receptors all come from a man aged 35 to 55 in good health and CMV-seronegative. CDR3s include the opening cysteine and the closing phenylalanine or tryptophan. A D gene is named only where the DNA matches it firmly. The size entry is marked missing in some rows and otherwise reads once, few, many or a size class.

J	size	D	V	DNA	CDR3
TRBJ1-1	.	TRBD1	TRBV5-1	TGCGCCAGCAGCAGCCAGACAGGGCCCCCGAACACTGAAGCTTTCTTT	CASSSQTGPPNTEAFF
TRBJ1-3	.	TRBD1	TRBV7-9	TGTGCCAGCAGCCCACGACGGGACAGTTTTGATCGTCCTGGAAACACCATATATTTT	CASSPRRDSFDRPGNTIYF
TRBJ1-3	.	TRBD1	TRBV6-9	TGTGCCAGCAGTTACCCGGGACAGGGCAACTCTGGAAACACCATATATTTT	CASSYPGQGNSGNTIYF
TRBJ2-3	.	TRBD2	TRBV5-4	TGTGCCAGCAGCGCGTCTGGACTAGCGGGGGGGCTTTTTCAAGATACGCAGTATTTT	CASSASGLAGGLFQDTQYF
TRBJ1-2	.	.	TRBV14	TGTGCCAGAAGCCCCCCAGGGCAGAAAAATAACTATGGCTACACCTTC	CARSPPGQKNNYGYTF
TRBJ1-2	.	.	TRBV2	TGTGCCAGCAGCCAGGGTGAAGCAGGCTACACCTTC	CASSQGEAGYTF
TRBJ2-7	.	TRBD1	TRBV27	TGTGCCAGCAGTTACACAGGGGATAGGTCCTACGAGCAGTACTTC	CASSYTGDRSYEQYF
TRBJ1-2	.	.	TRBV29-1	TGCAGCGTTGCGGGGGGCACGGGTGGCTACACCTTC	CSVAGGTGGYTF
TRBJ2-5	.	TRBD1	TRBV6-5	TGTGCCACCTACTCGGGGACAGTGAACTTC	CATYSGTVNF
TRBJ2-7	.	.	TRBV6-5	TGTGCCAGCAGGTCGGTATACGAGCAGTACTTC	CASRSVYEQYF
TRBJ1-6	.	.	TRBV19	TGTGCCAGTAGTATCAAAGCTACCGGGACAAATAATTCACCCCTCCACTTT	CASSIKATGTNNSPLHF
TRBJ1-2	.	.	TRBV6-1	TGTGCCAGCAGCCCCCAACGGGGGTCTGGTGGCTACACCTTC	CASSPQRGSGGYTF
TRBJ2-2	.	TRBD1	TRBV10-3	TGTGCCATCAGTGAGTCCCAGGGGGCAATCGGCGGGGAGCTGTTTTTT	CAISESQGAIGGELFF
TRBJ1-1	.	TRBD1	TRBV5-1	TGCGCCAGCAGCCACAGTACAGGGGCCGTGGACACTGAAGCTTTCTTT	CASSHSTGAVDTEAFF
TRBJ1-2	.	TRBD1	TRBV18	TGTGCCAGCTCACCATATCGACAGGGTCCTGGCTACACCTTC	CASSPYRQGPGYTF
TRBJ1-1	.	.	TRBV28	TGTGCCAGCAGTCCCTACGGGGGGGCAGGAGCTTTCTTT	CASSPYGGAGAFF
TRBJ2-1	.	TRBD2	TRBV4-2	TGTGCCGGCAGCCAAGATCAGATAGCGGGCGAGCAGTTCTTC	CAGSQDQIAGEQFF
TRBJ1-2	.	TRBD1	TRBV7-9	TGTGCCAGCAGCATTAGGGACAGGGGGATAAACGGCTACACCTTC	CASSIRDRGINGYTF
TRBJ2-1	once	TRBD2	TRBV5-4	TGTGCCAGCAGCTCCCCTAGCGGAATCTACAATGAGCAGTTCTTC	CASSSPSGIYNEQFF
TRBJ1-4	few	TRBD1	TRBV10-3	TGTGCCATCAGTGCTGGACAGGCCTGGGGTGAAAAACTGTTTTTT	CAISAGQAWGEKLFF
TRBJ2-7	.	.	TRBV27	TGTGCCAGGGCAACGGTACAGGGTTCCTACGAGCAGTACTTC	CARATVQGSYEQYF
TRBJ2-2	.	.	TRBV9	TGTGCCAGCAGCGTAGAGACTCAGGGGCCCGGGGAGCTGTTTTTT	CASSVETQGPGELFF
TRBJ2-7	.	TRBD1	TRBV7-6	TGTGCCAGCAGCCCTGGGACAGGGGGCGAGCAGTACTTC	CASSPGTGGEQYF
TRBJ2-2	.	TRBD1	TRBV2	TGTGCCAGCCAACAGGGGGCGGTTAACACCGGGGAGCTGTTTTTT	CASQQGAVNTGELFF
TRBJ1-1	.	.	TRBV7-9	TGTGCCAGCAGCTTAGCGCGGGGGGCGGGGAACACTGAAGCTTTCTTT	CASSLARGAGNTEAFF
TRBJ1-6	.	.	TRBV10-3	TGTGCCATCAGTGACCCCCGTGGCCCGGGATATAATTCACCCCTCCACTTT	CAISDPRGPGYNSPLHF
TRBJ1-5	.	.	TRBV7-9	TGTGCCAGCAGCTCCGGAGGTTTGAGTCAGCCCCAGCATTTT	CASSSGGLSQPQHF
TRBJ2-5	.	TRBD1	TRBV10-2	TGCGCCAGCAGGGGGACAGGGGGCACGGAGACCCAGTACTTC	CASRGTGGTETQYF
TRBJ2-2	.	TRBD1	TRBV9	TGTGCCAGCAGCGGGACAGGGGGCACCGGGGAGCTGTTTTTT	CASSGTGGTGELFF
TRBJ2-7	.	TRBD1	TRBV29-1	TGCAGCGTCCGACAGGGGAAATACGAGCAGTACTTC	CSVRQGKYEQYF
TRBJ2-2	.	.	TRBV2	TGTGCCAGCTGTTGGACAGAGTCGCCCTCCGGGGAGCTGTTTTTT	CASCWTESPSGELFF
TRBJ2-2	few	.	TRBV30	TGTGCCTGGAGCAGATCCACCGGGGAGCTGTTTTTT	CAWSRSTGELFF
TRBJ2-5	.	.	TRBV4-1	TGCGCCAGCAGGAAGCAGGGCCGCCAAGAGACCCAGTACTTC	CASRKQGRQETQYF
TRBJ2-5	once	TRBD2	TRBV11-2	TGTGCCAGCAGCTGGGAGCGGGGGGGCCGGGAGACCCAGTACTTC	CASSWERGGRETQYF
TRBJ2-2	.	.	TRBV21-1	TGTGCCACCAGGGACAGGGAGGGGACCGGGGAGCTGTTTTTT	CATRDREGTGELFF
TRBJ1-5	.	.	TRBV19	TGTGCCAGTAGTATAGGACAGAATAGCAATCAGCCCCAGCATTTT	CASSIGQNSNQPQHF
TRBJ2-7	.	.	TRBV5-1	TGCGCCAGCAGCACCCTAGGGGACAAGACCTACGAGCAGTACTTC	CASSTLGDKTYEQYF
TRBJ2-7	.	.	TRBV7-9	TGTGCCACCTCAGTAAACTACGAGCAGTACTTC	CATSVNYEQYF
TRBJ2-5	.	TRBD2	TRBV5-1	TGCGCCAGCAAAAGACTAGCGGGGAACCAAGAGACCCAGTACTTC	CASKRLAGNQETQYF
TRBJ1-1	.	TRBD1	TRBV7-9	TGTGCCAGCAGCCCAGCCCCGGACAGGGAAGCTTTCTTT	CASSPAPDREAFF